Each of the 11 T cell receptor beta chains below was sequenced from the same sample in a study of patients and donors after allogeneic stem cell transplantation. TCRdb processed the RT-PCR reads anew with MiXCR; each CDR3 protein has one entry. The table has over 65,000 distinct CDR3 sequences, approximately 25% seen once. Material for sequencing was blood, either unsorted or a sorted T cell fraction (not recorded which). These receptors originate from a human donor who was either an allogeneic HSCT recipient or a stem cell or donor lymphocyte infusion donor (not recorded which). It is not recorded whose cells these are; they may come from a transplant donor.

J is TRBJ1-6 and V is TRBV5-6; 7 bases fit TRBD1. J was trimmed by 9 bases and V by 2 bases; bases with no gene match: 8. This CDR3 has 15 residues. Germline CDR1 SGHDT, CDR2 YYEEEE. CDR3 coding DNA: TGTGCCAGCAGCTTCTTGGCAGGGGACAGTTCACCCCTCCACTTT. As protein: CASSFLAGDSSPLHF.

J is TRBJ1-4 and V is TRBV4-1; D not resolved. The germline V gene encodes CDR1 MGHRA and CDR2 YSYEKL. This CDR3 has 14 amino acids. Trimming removed 1 base at V and 0 bases at J, with 3 bases between. CDR3 protein: CASSQVATNEKLFF. For the CDR3, the DNA is TGCGCCAGCAGCCAAGTTGCAACTAATGAAAAACTGTTTTTT.

V gene TRBV5-1 combines with J gene TRBJ1-1; TRBD1 is a possible D gene (6 bases). Germline values: CDR1 SGHRS, CDR2 YFSETQ. The germline V and J ends were trimmed by 4 bases and 4 bases, with 17 bases remaining between them. This CDR3 comprises 15 residues. CDR3 nucleotides: TGCGCCAGCAGCCCGAGGGGGGAGGGCAGCACTGAAGCTTTCTTT. Translated, it gives CASSPRGEGSTEAFF.

At least ten counts were recorded for this clonotype. The gene calls are TRBV20-1 and TRBJ1-5; 8 bases are a match to TRBD1. There are 14 residues in the CDR3. The V gene end was trimmed by 2 bases and the J gene end by 4 bases; junction bases not matched to a gene: 4. Germline V lookup: CDR1 DFQATT, CDR2 SNEGSKA (reference sequence). The chain's CDR3 is CSARQGARNQPQHF. In DNA form, the CDR3 reads TGCAGTGCTAGACAGGGGGCCCGTAATCAGCCCCAGCATTTT.

V is TRBV7-9 and J is TRBJ2-5; D remains ambiguous. The CDR3 spans 11 residues. Between the trimmed V and J ends, which lost 9 bases and 5 bases, there was a span of 10 bases. Germline V gene data show CDR1 as SEHNR and CDR2 as FQNEAQ (reference sequence). The CDR3 nucleotides read TGTGCCAGTGCCCCCCTGGAGACCCAGTACTTC. Residues: CASAPLETQYF. Looking up the rest from reference TRBV7-9 and TRBJ2-5 gives the full variable domain: DTGVSQNPRHKITKRGQNVTFRCDPISEHNRLYWYRQTLGQGPEFLTYFQNEAQLEKSRLLSDRFSAERPKGSFSTLEIQRTEQGDSAMYLCASAPLETQYFGPGTRLLVL.

This chain joins TRBV12-5 and TRBJ2-1; TRBD1 agrees at 11 bases. The CDR3 is made up of 15 amino acids. The germline V gene has CDR1 LGHNT and CDR2 FRNRAP. The V gene end was trimmed by 3 bases and the J gene end by 7 bases; junction bases not matched to a gene: 5. The CDR3 sequence is CASGFRTGGKNEQFF. The CDR3 DNA reads TGTGCTAGTGGTTTCCGGACAGGGGGCAAGAATGAGCAGTTCTTC.

The V and J genes are TRBV12-3 or TRBV12-4 and TRBJ1-1, with D perhaps TRBD1 (6 bases). The V end lost 2 bases, the J end lost 6 bases, and 10 bases lay between the germline ends. The CDR3 extends over 13 amino acids. The CDR3 DNA reads as TGTGCCAGCAGTTTATGGGGGGCCTCTGAAGCTTTCTTT. Translating it yields CASSLWGASEAFF.

The rearrangement joins TRBV5-1 to TRBJ2-7, with TRBD2 identical over 12 bases. Germline CDR1 reads SGHRS; CDR2 reads YFSETQ. The ends lost 1 base at V and 3 bases at J; junction bases unmatched: 11. The CDR3 has 18 amino acids. The CDR3 region is CASSLRGRLAGVIYEQYF. The DNA of the CDR3 is TGCGCCAGCAGCTTGAGAGGGCGACTAGCGGGAGTGATCTACGAGCAGTACTTC.

This clonotype occurred a few times. The chain links TRBV12-3 or TRBV12-4 to TRBJ1-2, with 8 bases matching TRBD1. The V and J ends lost 7 bases and 4 bases, in that order; junction bases with no gene match: 8. The CDR3 covers 14 residues. CDR3: CASIFGQGSYGYTF. CDR3 coding DNA: TGTGCCAGCATCTTCGGACAGGGCAGCTATGGCTACACCTTC.

This chain joins TRBV4-3 and TRBJ2-1; D is uncertain. The V gene's germline CDR1 is LGHNA and CDR2 YSLEER. Trimming left V 5 bases short and J 8 bases short, with 22 bases between. The CDR3 is made up of 16 amino acids. The CDR3 here is CASSETILGRSYEQFF. As DNA, the CDR3 is TGCGCCAGCAGCGAAACTATCCTAGGAAGGTCCTATGAGCAGTTCTTC.

This chain joins TRBV6-6 and TRBJ2-3, with 9 nucleotides matching TRBD1. CDR3 length equals 15 residues. V gave up 5 bases and J gave up 1 base; unmatched junction bases: 4. Germline CDR1 and CDR2: MNHNY and SVGAGI (reference sequence). CDR3 nucleotide sequence: TGTGCCAGCAGTACCTGGGACAGGGGCACAGATACGCAGTATTTT. Protein sequence: CASSTWDRGTDTQYF.